Listed below are T cell receptor beta chains from one sample, sequenced in a study of early T cells in non-severe SARS-CoV-2 infection. TCRdb processed the 5' RACE reads anew with MiXCR; each CDR3 protein has one entry. The sample consists of around 64,000 distinct CDR3 sequences, over 9.5% of them appearing once. This material consisted of whole blood, taken at baseline. The receptors derive from an adult who was a healthcare worker with PCR-confirmed SARS-CoV-2 infection or an uninfected control (not recorded which). The CDR3 runs from the conserved cysteine through the conserved F or W. Fields, in order: CDR3 DNA, CDR3 protein, V gene, clone size, D gene, J gene. D genes are given only for firm matches. For some rows the clone size is stated as once, few or many, or as a class when expanded; others skip it.

TGTGCCAGCAGCTTAGCAGGGGGGTTTAGCAATCAGCCCCAGCATTTT | CASSLAGGFSNQPQHF | TRBV7-2 | many | NA | TRBJ1-5
TGTGCCAGCAGCCCCTCGACGGGACAGGGGGCTCGAAGGTCACCCCTCCACTTT | CASSPSTGQGARRSPLHF | TRBV6-2/TRBV6-3 | few | TRBD1 | TRBJ1-6
TGTGCCAGCAGCCAGGGACAGTTTCTGGGTACCGGGGAGCTGTTTTTT | CASSQGQFLGTGELFF | TRBV7-2 | few | TRBD1 | TRBJ2-2
TGTGCCATCAGTGTCAGCCCCACTAGCGGGGGGCCGACCTACAATGAGCAGTTCTTC | CAISVSPTSGGPTYNEQFF | TRBV10-3 | few | TRBD2 | TRBJ2-1
TGTGCCAGCAGAGCGACAGATTATTCACCCCTCCACTTT | CASRATDYSPLHF | TRBV12-3/TRBV12-4 | once | NA | TRBJ1-6
TGTGCCAGCATTGGGACTAGCGGTTACAATGAGCAGTTCTTC | CASIGTSGYNEQFF | TRBV2 | NA | TRBD2 | TRBJ2-1
TGCGCCAGCAGTGACCGGTATGAGCAGTTCTTC | CASSDRYEQFF | TRBV10-1 | NA | NA | TRBJ2-1
TGTGCCAGCAGCTTGGCTAGCGGGATGGACACCGGGGAGCTGTTTTTT | CASSLASGMDTGELFF | TRBV5-4 | many | TRBD2 | TRBJ2-2
TGTGCCAGCAGCTTAGATAAGCCTGAAGCTTTCTTT | CASSLDKPEAFF | TRBV7-9 | NA | NA | TRBJ1-1
TGTGCTAGCAGCCCCAACAGAGACAATGAGCAGTTCTTC | CASSPNRDNEQFF | TRBV7-7 | few | NA | TRBJ2-1
TGTGCCAGCAGTTACTCAGAAACAGATACGCAGTATTTT | CASSYSETDTQYF | TRBV6-5 | few | NA | TRBJ2-3
TGTGCCAGTAGTGCAAAACGGGACGGCATCTATGGCTACACCTTC | CASSAKRDGIYGYTF | TRBV19 | many | NA | TRBJ1-2
TGTGCCAGCGGGCCGGGACAGGGATACAATGAGCAGTTCTTC | CASGPGQGYNEQFF | TRBV2 | NA | TRBD1 | TRBJ2-1
TGTGCCAGCAGCTTAGCGCAGCAGGGGTCTTGGACCCAGTACTTC | CASSLAQQGSWTQYF | TRBV7-8 | many | NA | TRBJ2-5
TGTGCCAGCAGCACCGGGACAGGGCGATACGAGCAGTACTTC | CASSTGTGRYEQYF | TRBV12-3/TRBV12-4 | few | TRBD1 | TRBJ2-7
TGTGCCAGCCTTTTACAGGGGGCCACTGAAGCTTTCTTT | CASLLQGATEAFF | TRBV6-2/TRBV6-3 | NA | TRBD1 | TRBJ1-1
TGCAGTGCCAGCCGACTAGCGGATATGGATACGCAGTATTTT | CSASRLADMDTQYF | TRBV20-1 | few | TRBD2 | TRBJ2-3
TGCAGTGCTAGGAGGGATACGCAGTATTTT | CSARRDTQYF | TRBV20-1 | once | NA | TRBJ2-3
TGTGCCATACGGAGGGACAGGGGTGGATCACCCCTCCACTTT | CAIRRDRGGSPLHF | TRBV30 | NA | TRBD1 | TRBJ1-6
TGTGCCAGCAGAATAGGTGGAGTTACCTACAATGAGCAGTTCTTC | CASRIGGVTYNEQFF | TRBV5-5 | NA | NA | TRBJ2-1
TGTGCCAGCAGTTTTGGAAAGTCCTATAATTCACCCCTCCACTTT | CASSFGKSYNSPLHF | TRBV28 | NA | NA | TRBJ1-6
TGCGCCAGCAGCTTGGAGGTAGGGACTGAAGCTTTCTTT | CASSLEVGTEAFF | TRBV5-1 | few | NA | TRBJ1-1
TGTGCCAGCAGTTTGCCAGGAAATGAAAAACTGTTTTTT | CASSLPGNEKLFF | TRBV6-6 | NA | NA | TRBJ1-4
TGTGCCAGCAGCCCCCGGCCAGAGACCCAGTACTTC | CASSPRPETQYF | TRBV14 | NA | NA | TRBJ2-5
TGTGCCAGCAGTTTAAGGGTAGGGAACACTGAAGCTTTCTTT | CASSLRVGNTEAFF | TRBV28 | many | NA | TRBJ1-1
TGTGCCAGCAGCACACGACTAGTACTTCTTGATACGCAGTATTTT | CASSTRLVLLDTQYF | TRBV7-9 | few | NA | TRBJ2-3
TGCGCCAGCAGCTTGACACAAAACACTGAAGCTTTCTTT | CASSLTQNTEAFF | TRBV5-1 | few | NA | TRBJ1-1
TGTGCCACCAGTGACCCAAGCACAGATACGCAGTATTTT | CATSDPSTDTQYF | TRBV24-1 | few | NA | TRBJ2-3
TGTGCCAGCAGTCAACTAGGGACAGGAAGACGGGAAAAACTGTTTTTT | CASSQLGTGRREKLFF | TRBV6-5 | many | TRBD1 | TRBJ1-4
TGTGCCAGCAGTTCGGACAGGGGGGACGAGCAGTACTTC | CASSSDRGDEQYF | TRBV2 | many | TRBD1 | TRBJ2-7
TGCGCCAGCAGTGCCTACGAGCAGTACTTC | CASSAYEQYF | TRBV10-1 | NA | NA | TRBJ2-7
TGCAGCGTTCCGGGACAGGCTAATGAGCAGTTCTTC | CSVPGQANEQFF | TRBV29-1 | NA | TRBD1 | TRBJ2-1
TGTGCCAGCAGCTTAGGGGGGACAGAGCCAATGAACACTGAAGCTTTCTTT | CASSLGGTEPMNTEAFF | TRBV7-2 | NA | TRBD1 | TRBJ1-1
TGTGCCAGCAGTATGACAGGACCCGTCCCGAAAAACATTCAGTACTTC | CASSMTGPVPKNIQYF | TRBV6-5 | many | NA | TRBJ2-4
TGTGCCAGCAGTTCGGGCTACGAGGGCTCTGGGGCCAACGTCCTGACTTTC | CASSSGYEGSGANVLTF | TRBV12-3/TRBV12-4 | NA | NA | TRBJ2-6
TGTGCCACCAATGATCCCCAACAGGGGGATGAGCAGTTCTTC | CATNDPQQGDEQFF | TRBV24-1 | many | TRBD1 | TRBJ2-1
TGCAGTGCTAGAGACCCGGGACAGGGGGACAACGAGCAGTACTTC | CSARDPGQGDNEQYF | TRBV20-1 | few | TRBD1 | TRBJ2-7
TGTGCCAGCAGGCCCCCAGGAGTTGGCCAAGAGACCCAGTACTTC | CASRPPGVGQETQYF | TRBV7-2 | NA | NA | TRBJ2-5
TGTGCCAGCAGCCCATCGGGGGCATCGGACTATGGCTACACCTTC | CASSPSGASDYGYTF | TRBV7-9 | many | NA | TRBJ1-2
TGTGCCAGCAGGCAATGGACAGGGGGCAATCAGCCCCAGCATTTT | CASRQWTGGNQPQHF | TRBV12-3/TRBV12-4 | medium-sized | TRBD1 | TRBJ1-5
TGCAGCGTTAAACCAGGGGGGGGGACCCAGTACTTC | CSVKPGGGTQYF | TRBV29-1 | many | NA | TRBJ2-5
TGCGCCAGCAGTGAGCTAGCGGGATCTAATGAGCAGTTCTTC | CASSELAGSNEQFF | TRBV10-1 | NA | TRBD2 | TRBJ2-1
TGTGCCAGCAGTTATTCGGGGAAAAGCTCCTACGAGCAGTACTTC | CASSYSGKSSYEQYF | TRBV6-5 | few | NA | TRBJ2-7
TGTGCCGGGGGGGGAAGCCAAAAGGGGCAGTACTTC | CAGGGSQKGQYF | TRBV19 | many | TRBD2 | TRBJ2-7
TGTGCCAGCAGCGATGAGCGGGGGATGACCGGGGAGCTGTTTTTT | CASSDERGMTGELFF | TRBV9 | NA | TRBD2 | TRBJ2-2
TGTGCCAGCAGTCCTATAGGCACTCGCACCATATATTTT | CASSPIGTRTIYF | TRBV28 | many | NA | TRBJ1-3
TGTGCCAGCAGCAGCGCAGCTAACAATGAGCAGTTCTTC | CASSSAANNEQFF | TRBV11-2 | NA | NA | TRBJ2-1
TGTGCCAGCAGCTTACCGGGACCCAAGTACTTC | CASSLPGPKYF | TRBV11-2 | NA | NA | TRBJ2-5
TGCGCCAGCAGCCTACCAGCTCAGTACTTC | CASSLPAQYF | TRBV4-3 | few | NA | TRBJ2-7
TGTGCCATCAGTGAGCGGGGCGCACAAGAGACCCAGTACTTC | CAISERGAQETQYF | TRBV10-3 | NA | NA | TRBJ2-5
TGTGCCAGCAGCTTAGCGGGGGGCTGGGAAGAGACCCAGTACTTC | CASSLAGGWEETQYF | TRBV7-2 | NA | NA | TRBJ2-5
TGTGCCAGCAGTTTATGGGCGGATAGGAACTATGGCTACACCTTC | CASSLWADRNYGYTF | TRBV28 | few | NA | TRBJ1-2
TGCAGTGCTAGACCACTAGCGGGATCGGACTACGAGCAGTACTTC | CSARPLAGSDYEQYF | TRBV20-1 | many | TRBD2 | TRBJ2-7